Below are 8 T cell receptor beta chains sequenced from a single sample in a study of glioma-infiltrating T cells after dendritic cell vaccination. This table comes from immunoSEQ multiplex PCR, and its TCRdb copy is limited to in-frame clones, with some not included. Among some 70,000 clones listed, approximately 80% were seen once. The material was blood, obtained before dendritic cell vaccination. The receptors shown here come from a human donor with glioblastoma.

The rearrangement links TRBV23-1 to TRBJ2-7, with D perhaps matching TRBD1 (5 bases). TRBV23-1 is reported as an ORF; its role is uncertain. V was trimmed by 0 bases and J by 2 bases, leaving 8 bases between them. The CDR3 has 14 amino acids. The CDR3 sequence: CASSQSGQPYEQYF. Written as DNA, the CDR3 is TGCGCCAGCAGTCAATCGGGGCAGCCCTACGAGCAGTACTTC.

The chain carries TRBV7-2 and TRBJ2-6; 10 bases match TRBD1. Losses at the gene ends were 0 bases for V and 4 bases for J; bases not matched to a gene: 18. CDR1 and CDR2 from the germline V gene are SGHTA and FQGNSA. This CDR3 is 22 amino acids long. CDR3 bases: TGTGCCAGCAGCTTAGCGCCAGGGGACAGGGGCTATCAGGAGACGGGGGCCAACGTCCTGACTTTC. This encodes CASSLAPGDRGYQETGANVLTF.

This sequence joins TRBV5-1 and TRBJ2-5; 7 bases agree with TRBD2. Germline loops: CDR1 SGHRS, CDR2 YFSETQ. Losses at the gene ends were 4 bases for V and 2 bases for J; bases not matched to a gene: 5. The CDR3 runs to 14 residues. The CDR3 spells CASSRSAGQETQYF. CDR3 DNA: TGCGCCAGCAGCCGGTCAGCGGGGCAAGAGACCCAGTACTTC.

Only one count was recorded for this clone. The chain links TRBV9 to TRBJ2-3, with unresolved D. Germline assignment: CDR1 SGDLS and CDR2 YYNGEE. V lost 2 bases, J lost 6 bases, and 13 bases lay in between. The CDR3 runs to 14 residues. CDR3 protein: CASSVDTVPDTQYF. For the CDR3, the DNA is TGTGCCAGCAGCGTTGACACAGTGCCCGATACGCAGTATTTT.

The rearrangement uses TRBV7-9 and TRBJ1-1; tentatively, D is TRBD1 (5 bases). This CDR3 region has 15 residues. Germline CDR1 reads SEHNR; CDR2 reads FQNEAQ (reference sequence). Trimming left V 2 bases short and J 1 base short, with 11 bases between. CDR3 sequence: CASSLSGVANTEAFF. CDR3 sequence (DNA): TGTGCCAGCAGCTTATCGGGGGTAGCGAACACTGAAGCTTTCTTT.

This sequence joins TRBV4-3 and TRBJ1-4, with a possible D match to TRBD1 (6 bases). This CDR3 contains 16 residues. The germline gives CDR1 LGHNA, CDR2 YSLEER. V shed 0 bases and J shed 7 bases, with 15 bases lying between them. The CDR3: CASSQDRRGGGEKLFF. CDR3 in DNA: TGCGCCAGCAGCCAAGATAGAAGGGGGGGCGGTGAAAAACTGTTTTTT.

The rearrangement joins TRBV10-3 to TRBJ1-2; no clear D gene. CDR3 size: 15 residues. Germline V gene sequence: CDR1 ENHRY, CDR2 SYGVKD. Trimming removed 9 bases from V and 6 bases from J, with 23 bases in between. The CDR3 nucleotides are TGTGCCATTGCTGGTAAGGCCGCGGTATCGGATGGCTACACCTTC. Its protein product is CAIAGKAAVSDGYTF.

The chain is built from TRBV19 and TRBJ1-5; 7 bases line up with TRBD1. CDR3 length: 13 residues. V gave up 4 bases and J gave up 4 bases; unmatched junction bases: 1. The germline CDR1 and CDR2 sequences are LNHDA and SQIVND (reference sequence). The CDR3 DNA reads TGTGCCAGTAGTACAGGGGGGAATCAGCCCCAGCATTTT. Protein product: CASSTGGNQPQHF. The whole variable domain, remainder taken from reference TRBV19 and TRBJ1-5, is DGGITQSPKYLFRKEGQNVTLSCEQNLNHDAMYWYRQDPGQGLRLIYYSQIVNDFQKGDIAEGYSVSREKKESFPLTVTSAQKNPTAFYLCASSTGGNQPQHFGDGTRLSIL.